The present T cell receptor beta chain was sequenced within a study of shared clonotypes between healthy human individuals. Each donor was a Caucasian adult residing in Nashville, Tennessee. Germline lookup yields CDR1 SGHRS and CDR2 YFSETQ. Trimming stripped 0 bases from V and 5 bases from J, with 11 bases between. This CDR3 is built from 14 residues. About this clone: Other DNA sequences within the sample encode an identical CDR3.

Here immunoSEQ multiplex PCR was the method, and the copy in TCRdb shows in-frame clones only, minus some. The sample gives under 2.5 million clones, around 93% of which show up once; 0.37% is in the top ten. The chain has TRBV5-1 and TRBJ2-5; unclear D gene. This TCR was recovered from a man between 18 and 35 years old in good health. Some clones in this sample may be carry-over from other donors' samples. Source material: naive CD4+ T cells from PBMCs. Regarding subset: CD45RA+ positively selected. The CDR3 region has the DNA TGCGCCAGCAGCTTGGAAGGGTCGGGCGAGACCCAGTACTTC. Its translation: CASSLEGSGETQYF. Complete variable domain (other parts from reference TRBV5-1 and TRBJ2-5): KAGVTQTPRYLIKTRGQQVTLSCSPISGHRSVSWYQQTPGQGLQFLFEYFSETQRNKGNFPGRFSGRQFSNSRSEMNVSTLELGDSALYLCASSLEGSGETQYFGPGTRLLVL.